This T cell receptor beta chain emerged from a study of shared clonotypes between healthy human individuals. Whole-study context: Per donor, three plates held CD4 naive cells, three held CD4 memory, two held CD8 naive and one held CD8 memory.

In the study's own analysis: Quality scores were absent from the junction-only immunoSEQ sequences, so filtering differed. The data were produced by immunoSEQ multiplex PCR, yet TCRdb's version contains in-frame clones alone and is incomplete. D and trimming were read from the DNA, whereas the V and J calls and clone size are those reported in that table. The sample holds around 2.1 million clones, roughly 91% seen once. Naive CD8 cells lacked CD45RO and underwent positive selection for CCR7, leaving out terminally differentiated effector memory CD45RA+ cells. This clone was recorded only once. The CDR3 contains 16 residues. V shed 1 base and J 0 bases; nucleotides not matched to a gene: 3. The germline V gene has CDR1 MNHEY and CDR2 SMNVEV (reference sequence).

Sequencing was performed on naive CD8+ T cells from PBMCs. The J gene is TRBJ2-3, the V gene TRBV27; 8 nucleotides agree with TRBD2. The sequence came from a man between 18 and 35 years old in good health. Some clones in this sample may be carry-over from other donors' samples. The CDR3 coding sequence is TGTGCCAGCAGTTTATGGGCTAGCGGGAGCACAGATACGCAGTATTTT. Residues: CASSLWASGSTDTQYF.